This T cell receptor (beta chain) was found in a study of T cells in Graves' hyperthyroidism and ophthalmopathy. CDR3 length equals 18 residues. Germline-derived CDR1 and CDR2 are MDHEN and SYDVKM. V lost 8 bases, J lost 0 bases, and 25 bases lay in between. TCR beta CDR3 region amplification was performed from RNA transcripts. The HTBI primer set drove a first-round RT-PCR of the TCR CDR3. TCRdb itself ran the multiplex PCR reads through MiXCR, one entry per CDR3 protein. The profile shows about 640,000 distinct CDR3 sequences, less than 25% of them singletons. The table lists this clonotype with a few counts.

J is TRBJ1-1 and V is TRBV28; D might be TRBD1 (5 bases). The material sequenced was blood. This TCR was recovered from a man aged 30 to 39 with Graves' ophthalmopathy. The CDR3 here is CASGGRQRLVVMNTEAFF. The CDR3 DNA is TGTGCCAGCGGGGGACGACAGCGCCTGGTTGTTATGAACACTGAAGCTTTCTTT.